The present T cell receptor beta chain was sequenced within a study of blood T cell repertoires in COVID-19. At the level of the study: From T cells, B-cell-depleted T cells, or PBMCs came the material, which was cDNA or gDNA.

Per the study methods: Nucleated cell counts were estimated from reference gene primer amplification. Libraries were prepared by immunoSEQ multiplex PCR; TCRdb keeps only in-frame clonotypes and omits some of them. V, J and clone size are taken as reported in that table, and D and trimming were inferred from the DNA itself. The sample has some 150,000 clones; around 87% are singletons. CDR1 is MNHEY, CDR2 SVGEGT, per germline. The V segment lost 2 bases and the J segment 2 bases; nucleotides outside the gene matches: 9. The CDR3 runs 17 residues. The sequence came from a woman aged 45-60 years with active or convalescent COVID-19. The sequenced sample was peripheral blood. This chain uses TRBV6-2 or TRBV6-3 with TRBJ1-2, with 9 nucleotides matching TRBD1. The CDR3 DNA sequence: TGTGCCAGCAGTTACACAGGACAGGGGATCCGAAACTATGGCTACACCTTC. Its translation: CASSYTGQGIRNYGYTF.